This T cell receptor (beta chain) derives from a study of TIL therapy for anti-PD-1-resistant metastatic lung cancer (dated by TCRdb to the early 2020s). Regarding the complete study: Tumors were harvested before any PD-1/PD-L1 blockade; patients then received nivolumab, and those progressing received lymphodepletion, expanded TIL infusion and IL-2. Among the enrolled patients, the median age was nearly 55 years (range about 38-85), and the median tumor PD-L1 proportion score was about 6%. A median non-synonymous tumor mutation burden of about 1.6 mutations per megabase was determined across the cohort by whole-exome sequencing. Most of the cohort had lung adenocarcinoma, including four EGFR-mutant tumors and two ALK-rearranged tumors, and half of the patients were either current or former smokers. T cell receptor beta sequencing of tumor and peripheral blood served to follow clonotypes across the tumor, the expanded TIL product, and serial blood samples. What the study reported, not specific to this receptor: The study protocol defined all tumor marker inferences as exploratory. The cohort was highly selected, with more treatment-naive, never-smoker and oncogene-addicted patients than typical, limiting generalizability. Clonotypes from the infused TIL partially replaced the baseline peripheral repertoire and then declined over months, and persistence showed no apparent association with response.

On this clone: It has no known antigen specificity. No base qualities exist here, and no much larger clone lies one base off it.

TCR beta CDR3 regions were amplified from genomic DNA with the immunoSEQ v3 hsTCRB kit using bias-controlled multiplex PCR. An Illumina NextSeq 500 was used to sequence the TCR libraries, reaching around 1.8 million read pairs at survey level or about 4.5-6 million at deep level. The paper's data handling went like this. V, D and J genes were assigned, non-productive sequences were removed, and clonality was reported by immunoSEQ Analyzer software. To compare repertoires between infused TIL and blood, productive Simpson clonality was used along with the Morisita overlap index of productive TRB rearrangements. Absolute clonotype counts in blood were estimated as lymphocyte count times CD3+ fraction times the clone's productive frequency. Not all clones reach the TCRdb copy of this immuneACCESS table, which keeps in-frame sequences only. Checked studies attribute under half of the gap to unresolved V genes and leave the rest unexplained. The V and J calls and clone size come from that table; D and trimming were worked out from the DNA. For this sample the table gives over 15,000 clones, of which about 68% were detected only once. The ten largest make up 35% to 45% of the sample.

CDR1 LNHDA and CDR2 SQIVND were looked up in the germline V gene (reference sequence). V drops 1 base and J drops 5 bases, leaving 12 bases in between. From the cysteine through the phenylalanine, the CDR3 covers 15 amino acids. Only CDR3 DNA remains: 45 bases, in frame from the first base. The sample's time point label is to be understood as: pre-treatment sample, taken before nivolumab and TIL therapy. Adults with stage 4 NSCLC were enrolled in a dual-center phase I trial from late 2017 to January 2020. The samples were obtained from a phase I trial that was single-arm and open-label and tested tumor-infiltrating lymphocyte therapy combined with nivolumab in advanced non-small cell lung cancer. Blood mononuclear cells were isolated from EDTA tubes by Ficoll gradient and were snap-frozen as pellets, and DNA was extracted with a Qiagen mini-prep kit.

This chain is built from TRBV19 and TRBJ2-1, with no confidently assigned D gene. The TCR originated in a person aged 25 to 85 with non-small cell lung cancer. This sample comprised blood, obtained at baseline. In nucleotides, the sequence is TGTGCCAGTAGTATAGGTCCCCTCGAGAACAATGAGCAGTTCTTC. Its protein product is CASSIGPLENNEQFF.